The source of this TCR beta chain is a study of patients and donors after allogeneic stem cell transplantation. The table lists this clonotype with a count of one. Germline V gene data show CDR1 as SGHRS and CDR2 as YFSETQ. The V and J ends lost 4 bases and 6 bases respectively, with 19 bases between them. The CDR3 spans 16 residues. Each CDR3 protein is one row after TCRdb ran MiXCR on the RT-PCR reads. Of about 160,000 distinct CDR3 sequences listed, approximately 24% are singletons. The chain employs TRBV5-1 and TRBJ2-2; possibly TRBD1 for D (6 bases). The TCR originated in a human donor who was either an allogeneic HSCT recipient or a stem cell or donor lymphocyte infusion donor (not recorded which). It is not recorded whose cells these are; they may come from a transplant donor. The material sequenced was blood, either unsorted or a sorted T cell fraction (not recorded which). The CDR3 sequence is CASSRKQGKFAGELFF. CDR3 in DNA: TGCGCCAGCAGCCGCAAACAGGGAAAATTCGCCGGGGAGCTGTTTTTT.